The clone carrying this T cell receptor (beta chain) was counted only a few times. Its antigen remains unknown. The data belong to a study of beta chain features in type 1 diabetes. The study reverse transcribed the entire isolated RNA, so it sequenced expressed TCRB transcripts. TCRdb's table, derived via immunoSEQ multiplex PCR, lists solely in-frame clones and lacks some. The data contain 130,000 or so clones, approximately 9.8% of them seen just once; the ten biggest clones take up 0.65%. V dropped 1 base and J dropped 5; count of bases not matched to a gene: 4. There are 15 residues in the CDR3. From germline, CDR1 is SGDLS and CDR2 YYNGEE. Whole-study results and caveats: Within the patient group, naive, central memory and Treg TCRB repertoires appeared more similar to each other than within healthy donors. Patients with type 1 diabetes showed fewer VDJ junction insertions and more deletions.

Material for sequencing was central memory CD4+ T cells from blood. This chain connects TRBV9 to TRBJ1-4; 8 nucleotides align to TRBD1. The sequence came from a middle-aged woman in good health. The CDR3 spells CASSVYRGANEKLFF. The CDR3 DNA reads as TGTGCCAGCAGCGTATACAGGGGGGCGAATGAAAAACTGTTTTTT.